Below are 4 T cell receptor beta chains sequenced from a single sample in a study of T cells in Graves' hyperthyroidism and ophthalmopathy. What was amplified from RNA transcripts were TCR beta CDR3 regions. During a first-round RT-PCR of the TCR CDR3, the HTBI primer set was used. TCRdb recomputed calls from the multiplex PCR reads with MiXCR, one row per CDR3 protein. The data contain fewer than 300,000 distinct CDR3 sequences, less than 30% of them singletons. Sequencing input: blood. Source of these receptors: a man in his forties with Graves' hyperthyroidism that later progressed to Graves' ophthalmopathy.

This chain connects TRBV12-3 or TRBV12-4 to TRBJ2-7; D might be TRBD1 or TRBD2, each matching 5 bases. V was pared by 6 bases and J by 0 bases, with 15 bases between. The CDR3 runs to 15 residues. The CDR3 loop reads CASSRGGAASYEQYF. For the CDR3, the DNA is TGTGCCAGCAGCCGTGGGGGAGCGGCCTCCTACGAGCAGTACTTC.

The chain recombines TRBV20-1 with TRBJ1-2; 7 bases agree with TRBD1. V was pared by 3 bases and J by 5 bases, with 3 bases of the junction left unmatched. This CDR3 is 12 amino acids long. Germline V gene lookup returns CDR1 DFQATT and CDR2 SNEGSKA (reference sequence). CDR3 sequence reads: CSASQGEYGYTF. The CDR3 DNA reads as TGCAGTGCTAGCCAGGGGGAGTATGGCTACACCTTC.

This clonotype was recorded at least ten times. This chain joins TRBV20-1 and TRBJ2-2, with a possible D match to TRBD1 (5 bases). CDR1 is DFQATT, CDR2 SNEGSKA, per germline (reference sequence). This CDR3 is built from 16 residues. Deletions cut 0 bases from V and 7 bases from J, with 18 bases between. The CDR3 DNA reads TGCAGTGCTAGAGATATCAGCTTTGGCAGGGTCGGGGAGCTGTTTTTT. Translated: CSARDISFGRVGELFF.

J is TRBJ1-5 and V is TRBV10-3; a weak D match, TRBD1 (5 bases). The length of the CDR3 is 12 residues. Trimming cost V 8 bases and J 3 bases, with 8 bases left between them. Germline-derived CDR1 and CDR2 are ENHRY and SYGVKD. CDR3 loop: CAIGTDNQPQHF. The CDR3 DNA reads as TGTGCCATCGGGACGGACAATCAGCCCCAGCATTTT.